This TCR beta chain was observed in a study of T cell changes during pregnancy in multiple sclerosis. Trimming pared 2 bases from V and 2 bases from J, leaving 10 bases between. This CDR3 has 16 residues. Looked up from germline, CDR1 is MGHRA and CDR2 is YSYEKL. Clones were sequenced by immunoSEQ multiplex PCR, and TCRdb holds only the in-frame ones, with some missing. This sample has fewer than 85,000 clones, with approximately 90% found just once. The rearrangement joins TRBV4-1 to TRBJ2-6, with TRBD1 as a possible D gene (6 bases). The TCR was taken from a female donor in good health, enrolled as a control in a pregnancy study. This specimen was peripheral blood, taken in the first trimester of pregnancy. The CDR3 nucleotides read TGCGCCAGCAGCCAATTAACAGGGACTGGGGCCAACGTCCTGACTTTC. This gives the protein CASSQLTGTGANVLTF.